What follows are 21 T cell receptor beta chains derived from one specimen sequenced in a study of T cells in localized non-small cell lung cancer. The repertoire was sequenced with immunoSEQ multiplex PCR; TCRdb's copy has only in-frame clones and lacks some. Among some 25,000 clones listed, approximately 90% were seen once. Sequenced material: peripheral blood mononuclear cells, taken before any cancer treatment. The source of these receptors is a woman aged 40 to 75 with stage III lung adenocarcinoma.

This clone has more than one count but fewer than ten. The chain carries TRBV7-2 and TRBJ2-3; D not certain. This CDR3 region has 13 residues. Germline loops: CDR1 SGHTA, CDR2 FQGNSA. V dropped 1 base and J dropped 2 bases, with 4 bases sitting between them. DNA for the CDR3: TGTGCCAGCAGCTTAGGGATCACAGATACGCAGTATTTT. Residues: CASSLGITDTQYF.

The chain uses TRBV7-2 and TRBJ1-5; tentatively, D is TRBD1 (5 bases). The V end lost 1 base, the J end lost 0 bases, and 10 bases lay between the germline ends. Germline V gene lookup returns CDR1 SGHTA and CDR2 FQGNSA. The CDR3 runs to 16 residues. The CDR3 nucleotides are TGTGCCAGCAGCTTAGGGGGCCCGGTTAGCAATCAGCCCCAGCATTTT. Its translation is CASSLGGPVSNQPQHF.

The chain recombines TRBV19 with TRBJ2-2, with unresolved D. CDR3 size: 14 residues. The V end was cut by 1 base, the J end by 3 bases, with 6 bases between. In germline, CDR1 is LNHDA, CDR2 SQIVND (reference sequence). The CDR3 is CASSIGLDTGELFF. The CDR3 DNA sequence: TGTGCCAGTAGTATAGGGTTGGACACCGGGGAGCTGTTTTTT.

The rearrangement links TRBV9 to TRBJ2-3; tentative D call: TRBD2 (6 bases). The V gene's germline CDR1 is SGDLS and CDR2 YYNGEE. There are 12 residues in the CDR3. Between the trimmed V and J ends, which lost 4 bases and 8 bases, there was a span of 11 bases. The CDR3 sequence is CASSNPGGTQYF. CDR3 in DNA: TGTGCCAGCAGCAACCCCGGGGGTACGCAGTATTTT.

This clone was counted a single time. The chain carries TRBV2 and TRBJ2-7; either TRBD1 or TRBD2 may fit D (5 bases each). V lost 1 base and J lost 6, with 13 bases in between. CDR1 is SNHLY and CDR2 is FYNNEI in the germline V gene. CDR3 length: 14 residues. The CDR3 loop is CASSEGRLRGEQYF. The CDR3, as DNA: TGTGCCAGCAGTGAAGGGAGGCTAAGGGGCGAGCAGTACTTC. Variable domain in full (rest from reference TRBV2 and TRBJ2-7): EPEVTQTPSHQVTQMGQEVILRCVPISNHLYFYWYRQILGQKVEFLVSFYNNEISEKSEIFDDQFSVERPDGSNFTLKIRSTKLEDSAMYFCASSEGRLRGEQYFGPGTRLTVT.

The V gene is TRBV6-5, the J gene TRBJ1-1; 7 positions match TRBD1. The CDR3 totals 14 residues. Trimming at V came to 6 bases and at J to 5 bases, leaving 9 bases not matched to a gene. Germline V gene lookup returns CDR1 MNHEY and CDR2 SVGAGI. CDR3 protein: CASRSDRMGTEAFF. The CDR3, as DNA: TGTGCCAGCAGGTCGGACAGGATGGGTACTGAAGCTTTCTTT.

The V gene is TRBV2, the J gene TRBJ1-4; 8 bases align to TRBD1. Germline CDR1 SNHLY, CDR2 FYNNEI. V gave up 6 bases and J gave up 5 bases; unmatched junction bases: 14. This CDR3 region has 17 residues. CDR3 region: CASRRGFRQGLNEKLFF. The CDR3 DNA sequence: TGTGCCAGCAGAAGGGGTTTTCGACAGGGGTTAAATGAAAAACTGTTTTTT.

The V gene is TRBV5-4, the J gene TRBJ2-1; 7 bases are shared with TRBD2. The germline V gene has CDR1 SGHNT and CDR2 YYREEE (reference sequence). There are 15 residues in the CDR3. J lost 5 bases, V lost 0 bases, and 5 bases had no gene match. The CDR3 spells CASSLGGLKNNEQFF. CDR3 nucleotides: TGTGCCAGCAGCTTGGGGGGACTAAAAAACAATGAGCAGTTCTTC.

Only a few counts were recorded for this clone. The chain couples TRBV5-1 to TRBJ2-1, with D possibly being TRBD1 (5 bases). The CDR3 is 14 amino acids. V gave up 6 bases and J gave up 6 bases, with 16 bases separating them. Germline CDR1 reads SGHRS; CDR2 reads YFSETQ. The CDR3 region is CASTFDRLINEQFF. The CDR3 DNA reads as TGCGCCAGCACTTTCGACAGATTAATCAATGAGCAGTTCTTC.

The chain has TRBV7-2 and TRBJ2-5; TRBD1 is a possible D gene (6 bases). This CDR3 comprises 13 residues. Germline CDR1 and CDR2: SGHTA and FQGNSA. The V end lost 5 bases, the J end lost 3 bases, and 10 bases lay between the germline ends. CDR3 residues: CASSPYREETQYF. DNA of the CDR3: TGTGCCAGCAGCCCCTACAGGGAAGAGACCCAGTACTTC.

The chain links TRBV6-1 to TRBJ2-5; D may be TRBD2 (5 bases). CDR1 is MNHNS, CDR2 SASEGT, per germline. V lost 6 bases and J 1 base, leaving 12 bases between the germline ends. The CDR3 consists of 14 residues. Written as DNA, the CDR3 is TGTGCCAGCAGGGAAAGCGGACTCCAAGAGACCCAGTACTTC. Its translation: CASRESGLQETQYF.

V and J are TRBV27 and TRBJ2-3; D call uncertain. Germline CDR1 is MNHEY and CDR2 is SMNVEV (reference sequence). CDR3 length: 14 amino acids. V was shortened by 5 bases and J by 3 bases, with 12 bases between the two germline ends. The CDR3 region has the DNA TGTGCCAGCAGTATAACCCATATGACAGATACGCAGTATTTT. Its translation: CASSITHMTDTQYF.

The J gene is TRBJ2-1, the V gene TRBV6-6, with TRBD2 matching 7 bases. There are 16 residues in the CDR3. CDR1 and CDR2 (germline): MNHNY, SVGAGI (reference sequence). Trimming at V came to 1 base and at J to 0 bases, leaving 3 bases not matched to a gene. DNA of the CDR3: TGTGCCAGCAGTTACTTTACTAGCGCCTCCTACAATGAGCAGTTCTTC. It encodes CASSYFTSASYNEQFF.

This rearrangement joins TRBV6-5 to TRBJ1-2; no clear D. Trimming stripped 4 bases from V and 4 bases from J, with 7 bases between. The V gene's germline CDR1 is MNHEY and CDR2 SVGAGI. The CDR3 sequence is 12 residues long. DNA for the CDR3: TGTGCCAGCAGTTCACCGACCTATGGCTACACCTTC. Protein product: CASSSPTYGYTF.

The chain joins TRBV5-1 to TRBJ1-3; TRBD1 might be the D (5 bases). V gave up 5 bases and J gave up 0 bases, with 9 bases separating them. The CDR3 has 14 residues. Germline V lookup: CDR1 SGHRS, CDR2 YFSETQ. The CDR3 nucleotides are TGCGCCAGCAGGCAGGGACTCTCTGGAAACACCATATATTTT. Residues: CASRQGLSGNTIYF.

The chain has TRBV7-6 and TRBJ2-3; no clear D gene. The CDR3 consists of 14 residues. Germline CDR1 reads SGHVS; CDR2 reads FNYEAQ. Deletions cut 3 bases from V and 0 bases from J, with 7 bases between. CDR3 bases: TGTGCCAGCAGCTTCTTCGGGAGCACAGATACGCAGTATTTT. This gives the protein CASSFFGSTDTQYF. Looking up the rest from reference TRBV7-6 and TRBJ2-3 gives the full variable domain: GAGVSQSPRYKVTKRGQDVALRCDPISGHVSLYWYRQALGQGPEFLTYFNYEAQQDKSGLPNDRFSAERPEGSISTLTIQRTEQRDSAMYRCASSFFGSTDTQYFGPGTRLTVL.

The chain is built from TRBV4-3 and TRBJ1-2; D perhaps matches TRBD1 (5 bases). Germline V gene data show CDR1 as LGHNA and CDR2 as YSLEER. The CDR3 is 16 residues long. Deletions cut 0 bases from V and 2 bases from J, with 13 bases between. For the CDR3, the DNA is TGCGCCAGCAGCCAAGATAGGAGGGGAAGAAACTATGGCTACACCTTC. Encoded protein: CASSQDRRGRNYGYTF.

The chain uses TRBV29-1 and TRBJ1-1, with a weak D call TRBD1 (6 bases). Trimming removed 4 bases from V and 5 bases from J, with 14 bases in between. Looked up from germline, CDR1 is SQVTM and CDR2 is ANQGSEA. The CDR3 loop spans 13 amino acids. In nucleotides, the CDR3 is TGCAGCGTTGCGCGTTTCCAGGGGACTGAAGCTTTCTTT. Its translation is CSVARFQGTEAFF.

The CDR3 bases are TGCGCCAGCAGCCAAGTTGTCGGGACTGGAAACACCATATATTTT. It is translated as CASSQVVGTGNTIYF. The chain employs TRBV4-1 and TRBJ1-3; D remains unclear. This CDR3 region has 15 residues. V lost 1 base to trimming and J lost 2 bases, with 9 bases between them. CDR1 and CDR2 (germline): MGHRA, YSYEKL.

This chain links TRBV4-1 with TRBJ2-1; D unresolved. The V end lost 2 bases, the J end lost 10 bases, and 9 bases lay between the germline ends. The CDR3 extends over 12 amino acids. Germline V gene sequence: CDR1 MGHRA, CDR2 YSYEKL. The CDR3 loop is CASSQLSGEQFF. The CDR3 DNA reads as TGCGCCAGCAGCCAATTATCAGGCGAGCAGTTCTTC.

The rearrangement links TRBV5-6 to TRBJ2-1; D is ambiguous. The germline V and J ends were trimmed by 0 bases and 5 bases, with 18 bases remaining between them. The CDR3 length is 17 residues. CDR1 and CDR2 from the germline V gene are SGHDT and YYEEEE. In DNA, the CDR3 is TGTGCCAGCAGCTTGGTTTTAGCCCCTTTACCTCACAATGAGCAGTTCTTC. It specifies CASSLVLAPLPHNEQFF. Looking up the rest from reference TRBV5-6 and TRBJ2-1 gives the full variable domain: DAGVTQSPTHLIKTRGQQVTLRCSPKSGHDTVSWYQQALGQGPQFIFQYYEEEERQRGNFPDRFSGHQFPNYSSELNVNALLLGDSALYLCASSLVLAPLPHNEQFFGPGTRLTVL.